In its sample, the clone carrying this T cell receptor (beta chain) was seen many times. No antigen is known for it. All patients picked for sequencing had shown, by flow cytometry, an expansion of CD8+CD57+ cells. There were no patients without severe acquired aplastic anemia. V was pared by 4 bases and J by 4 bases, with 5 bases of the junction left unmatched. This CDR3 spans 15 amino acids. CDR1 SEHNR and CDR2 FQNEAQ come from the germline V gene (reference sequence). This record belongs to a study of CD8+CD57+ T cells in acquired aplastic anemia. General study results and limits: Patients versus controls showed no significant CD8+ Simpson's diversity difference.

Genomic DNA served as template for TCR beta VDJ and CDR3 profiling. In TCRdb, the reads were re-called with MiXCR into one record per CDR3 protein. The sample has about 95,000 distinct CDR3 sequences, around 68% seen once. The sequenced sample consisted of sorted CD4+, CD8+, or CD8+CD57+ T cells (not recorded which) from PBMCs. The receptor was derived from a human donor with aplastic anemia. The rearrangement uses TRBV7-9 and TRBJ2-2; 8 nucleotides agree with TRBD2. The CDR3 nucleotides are TGTGCCAGCAGCTCAGCGGGAGAAGGCACCGGGGAGCTGTTTTTT. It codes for CASSSAGEGTGELFF.